This T cell receptor beta chain was obtained from a study of shared clonotypes between healthy human individuals. Whole-study context: Three plates each covered CD4 naive and memory; CD8 naive two, CD8 memory one. General study points: A generally larger estimated richness was seen in naive subsets than in memory subsets.

Concerning this clone itself: The antigen is undetermined.

The authors' processing: ImmunoSEQ supplied junction-only sequences lacking quality scores, so filtering was different. Profiling relied on immunoSEQ multiplex PCR, and the TCRdb table lists in-frame clones only, not all of them. V and J calls plus clone size are reproduced from that table; the DNA served to infer D and trimming. The sample holds roughly 650,000 clones, roughly 96% seen once. Naive CD8 cells were CD45RO-negative, positively selected for CCR7, excluding terminally differentiated effector memory CD45RA+ cells. Nashville, Tennessee was home to all donors, who were Caucasian adults. The CDR3 has 17 residues. Trimming removed 0 bases from V and 3 bases from J; junction bases left unmatched: 10.

The source material was naive CD8+ T cells sorted from blood. The chain employs TRBV5-3 and TRBJ1-1; TRBD1 agrees at 8 bases. TRBV5-3 is reported as an ORF; its role is uncertain. This receptor was identified in a young woman in good health. The CDR3 DNA sequence: TGTGCCAGAAGCTTGGCCCCAGGGGGCGATACTGACACTGAAGCTTTCTTT. This encodes CARSLAPGGDTDTEAFF.